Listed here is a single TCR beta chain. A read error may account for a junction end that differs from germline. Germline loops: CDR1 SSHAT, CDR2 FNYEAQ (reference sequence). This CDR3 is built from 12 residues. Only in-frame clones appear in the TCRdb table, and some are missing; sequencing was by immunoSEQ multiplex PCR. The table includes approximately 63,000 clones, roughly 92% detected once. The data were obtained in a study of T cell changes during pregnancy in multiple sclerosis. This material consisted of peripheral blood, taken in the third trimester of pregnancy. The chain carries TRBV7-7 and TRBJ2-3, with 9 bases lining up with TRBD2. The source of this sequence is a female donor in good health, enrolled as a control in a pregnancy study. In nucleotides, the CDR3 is TGTGCTAGCAGCCAGATAGCGGGGGAGCAGTATTTT. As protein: CASSQIAGEQYF.